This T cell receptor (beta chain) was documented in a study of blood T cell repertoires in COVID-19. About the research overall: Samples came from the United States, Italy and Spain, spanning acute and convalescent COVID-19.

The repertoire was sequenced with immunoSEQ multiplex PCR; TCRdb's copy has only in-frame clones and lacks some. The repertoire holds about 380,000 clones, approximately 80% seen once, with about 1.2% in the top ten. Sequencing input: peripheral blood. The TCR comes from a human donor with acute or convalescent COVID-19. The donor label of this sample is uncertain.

The DNA of the CDR3 is TGTGCCAGCAGCGACGTCGGACTAGCGGGAGGGCCGGGGACCCAGTACTTC. It translates to CASSDVGLAGGPGTQYF. This chain connects TRBV7-7 to TRBJ2-5; 15 nucleotides line up with TRBD2. The V gene's germline CDR1 is SSHAT and CDR2 FNYEAQ (reference sequence). V lost 5 bases, J lost 7 bases, and 11 bases stayed unmatched. The CDR3 has 17 amino acids.